This T cell receptor (beta chain) originates from a study of control samples from healthy donors and cancer patients. Unmatched junction bases numbered 6, after V lost 3 bases and J lost 3 bases. The V gene's germline CDR1 is LGHDT and CDR2 YNNKEL (reference sequence). The length of the CDR3 is 16 residues. Sequenced by immunoSEQ multiplex PCR; TCRdb stores in-frame clones only, minus some. Among some 140,000 clones listed, approximately 91% were seen once. The sequence derives from a woman in her thirties in good health. The genes are TRBV3-1 (or the pseudogene TRBV3-2) and TRBJ2-4; TRBD1 agrees at 9 bases. The specimen sequenced was blood. The CDR3 sequence: CASSQWGQGVKNIQYF. In nucleotides, the CDR3 is TGTGCCAGCAGCCAGTGGGGACAGGGCGTCAAAAACATTCAGTACTTC.